The text below deals with one T cell receptor (beta chain). These data are taken from a study of blood T cell repertoires in COVID-19. Authors' methods: Nucleated cell counts were estimated from reference gene primer amplification. TCRdb's table, derived via immunoSEQ multiplex PCR, lists solely in-frame clones and lacks some. V, J and clone size are those of that table, while D and trimming were read from the DNA. Of more than 55,000 clones listed, about nine tenths are singletons. The ends were cut back, 5 bases at V and 2 bases at J, with 6 bases in the middle. The CDR3 sequence is 13 residues long. From germline, CDR1 is SGHTA and CDR2 FQGTGA.

The V call is TRBV7-3, the J call TRBJ2-2; no firm D call. The specimen was peripheral blood. This TCR derives from a man older than 75 with acute or convalescent COVID-19. This CDR3 is CASSPRNTGELFF. The CDR3 DNA follows: TGTGCCAGCAGCCCCCGTAACACCGGGGAGCTGTTTTTT.